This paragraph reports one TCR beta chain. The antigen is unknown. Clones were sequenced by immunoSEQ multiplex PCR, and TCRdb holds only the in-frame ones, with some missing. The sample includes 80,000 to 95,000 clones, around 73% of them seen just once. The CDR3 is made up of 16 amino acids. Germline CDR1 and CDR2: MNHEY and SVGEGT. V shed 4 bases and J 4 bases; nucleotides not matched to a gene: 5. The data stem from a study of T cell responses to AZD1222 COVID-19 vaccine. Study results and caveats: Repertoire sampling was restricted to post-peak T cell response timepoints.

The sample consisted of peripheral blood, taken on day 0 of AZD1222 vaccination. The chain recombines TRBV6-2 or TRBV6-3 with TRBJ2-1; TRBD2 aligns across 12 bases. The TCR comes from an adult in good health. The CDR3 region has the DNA TGTGCCAGCAGTTCGTTACTAGCGGGAGGATACAATGAGCAGTTCTTC. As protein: CASSSLLAGGYNEQFF.